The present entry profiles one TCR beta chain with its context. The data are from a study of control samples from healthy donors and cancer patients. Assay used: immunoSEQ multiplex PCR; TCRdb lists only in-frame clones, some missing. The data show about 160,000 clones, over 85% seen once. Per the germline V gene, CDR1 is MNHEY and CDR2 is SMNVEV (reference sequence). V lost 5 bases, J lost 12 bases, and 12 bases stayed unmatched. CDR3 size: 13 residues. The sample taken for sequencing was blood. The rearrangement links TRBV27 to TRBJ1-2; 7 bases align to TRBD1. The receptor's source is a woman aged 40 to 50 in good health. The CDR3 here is CASSTWDSRLHTF. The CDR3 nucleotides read TGTGCCAGCAGTACGTGGGACAGCCGCCTCCACACCTTC.